This TCR beta chain was captured in a study of shared clonotypes between healthy human individuals. Turning to the study itself: Per donor, three plates held CD4 naive cells, three held CD4 memory, two held CD8 naive and one held CD8 memory.

CDR3 length: 16 amino acids. The germline V gene encodes CDR1 LGHNA and CDR2 YSLEER. Trimming took 3 bases from V and 4 from J, leaving 18 bases between them. Data came from immunoSEQ multiplex PCR; TCRdb stores just in-frame clones and leaves some out. This sample has fewer than 1.6 million clones, with approximately 98.5% found just once. General study results and limits: Memory subsets generally showed smaller estimated richness than naive subsets did.

About this clone: Its antigen remains unknown.

Material for sequencing was naive CD4+ T cells sorted from blood. Subset: CD45RA+ positively selected. The chain combines TRBV4-3 with TRBJ1-1; D might be TRBD1 (5 bases). The receptor's source is a man aged 25-40 years in good health. In nucleotides, the CDR3 is TGCGCCAGCAGCCATCTCGCCGGGACTGGGGGCACTGAAGCTTTCTTT. Its protein product is CASSHLAGTGGTEAFF.